Following are 9 T cell receptor beta chains from one sample sequenced in a study of OX40 agonist ivuxolimab in advanced cancers. Assay: immunoSEQ multiplex PCR; the TCRdb copy retains only in-frame clones and omits some. Among approximately 60,000 clones listed, around 87% were seen once. The sequenced sample was CD4+ or CD8+ T cells sorted from blood, obtained in a trial of the OX40 agonist ivuxolimab. The receptors derive from an adult with an advanced solid tumor such as melanoma, head and neck, liver or kidney cancer.

The chain has TRBV6-6 and TRBJ2-1, with no clear D. The CDR3 contains 14 residues. V was shortened by 7 bases and J by 5 bases, with 15 bases between the two germline ends. Per germline, CDR1 MNHNY and CDR2 SVGAGI (reference sequence). The CDR3 nucleotides read TGTGCCAGCAAAGCCCTGGAAACTCACAATGAGCAGTTCTTC. It codes for CASKALETHNEQFF.

This chain joins TRBV11-3 and TRBJ2-3; 8 nucleotides line up with TRBD1. The V gene's germline CDR1 is SGHNT and CDR2 YENEEA. Unmatched junction bases numbered 6, after V lost 5 bases and J lost 5 bases. The CDR3 spans 14 residues. CDR3 in DNA: TGTGCCAGCAGCCGAGGACAGGGAAAAGATACGCAGTATTTT. Encoded protein: CASSRGQGKDTQYF. The full variable domain, rest sourced from reference TRBV11-3 and TRBJ2-3, is EAGVVQSPRYKIIEKKQPVAFWCNPISGHNTLYWYLQNLGQGPELLIRYENEEAVDDSQLPKDRFSAERLKGVDSTLKIQPAELGDSAVYLCASSRGQGKDTQYFGPGTRLTVL.

This chain connects TRBV19 to TRBJ1-4; tentative D call: TRBD1 (6 bases). Germline V gives CDR1 LNHDA, CDR2 SQIVND (reference sequence). Trimming cost V 6 bases and J 6 bases, with 17 bases left between them. The CDR3 length is 15 residues. For the CDR3, the DNA is TGTGCCAGTAGCCGAACCGGGACAACAGATGAAAAACTGTTTTTT. Translation: CASSRTGTTDEKLFF.

The CDR3 DNA reads as TGTGCCAGCAGTTTATCGGCCGGGGGGCTGGCGTACAATGAGCAGTTCTTC. Its protein is CASSLSAGGLAYNEQFF. This chain joins TRBV27 and TRBJ2-1, with D maybe TRBD2 (7 bases). Trimming removed 0 bases from V and 4 bases from J, with 16 bases in between. Germline V gene sequence: CDR1 MNHEY, CDR2 SMNVEV (reference sequence). CDR3 length: 17 residues.

The rearrangement joins TRBV18 to TRBJ2-5; D is uncertain. Germline V lookup: CDR1 KGHSH, CDR2 LQKENI. Deletions cut 2 bases from V and 2 bases from J, with 6 bases between. This CDR3 spans 13 amino acids. This CDR3 is CASSPGLQETQYF. The CDR3 DNA follows: TGTGCCAGCTCACCAGGTCTACAAGAGACCCAGTACTTC.

This chain links TRBV5-1 with TRBJ1-4, with TRBD1 as a possible D gene (6 bases). The CDR3 is made up of 17 amino acids. CDR1 is SGHRS, CDR2 YFSETQ, per germline. The V end lost 0 bases, the J end lost 2 bases, and 14 bases lay between the germline ends. The CDR3 loop reads CASSLVAGARTNEKLFF. The CDR3 DNA sequence: TGCGCCAGCAGCTTGGTGGCAGGGGCGCGCACTAATGAAAAACTGTTTTTT.

The V and J genes are TRBV30 and TRBJ1-5; D is possibly TRBD1 (5 bases). This CDR3 contains 13 residues. Germline V lookup: CDR1 GTSNPN, CDR2 SVGIG (reference sequence). V lost 2 bases and J 5 bases, leaving 10 bases between the germline ends. The CDR3 sequence is CAWSKGSDQPQHF. The CDR3 DNA is TGTGCCTGGAGTAAGGGGTCAGATCAGCCCCAGCATTTT.

The V call is TRBV11-2, the J call TRBJ1-3; no clear D gene. V shed 5 bases and J shed 0 bases, with 8 bases lying between them. The CDR3 sequence is 14 residues long. Per germline, CDR1 SGHAT and CDR2 FQNNGV. The DNA of the CDR3 is TGTGCCAGCAGCCGTGACAACTCTGGAAACACCATATATTTT. Translation gives CASSRDNSGNTIYF. The variable domain in full, with the rest retrieved from reference TRBV11-2 and TRBJ1-3, is EAGVAQSPRYKIIEKRQSVAFWCNPISGHATLYWYQQILGQGPKLLIQFQNNGVVDDSQLPKDRFSAERLKGVDSTLKIQPAKLEDSAVYLCASSRDNSGNTIYFGEGSWLTVV.

The chain recombines TRBV7-9 with TRBJ1-3; D is unclear. The length of the CDR3 is 14 residues. Looked up from germline, CDR1 is SEHNR and CDR2 is FQNEAQ (reference sequence). V gave up 4 bases and J gave up 1 base, with 8 bases separating them. CDR3 residues: CASSSSGSGNTIYF. CDR3 nucleotides: TGTGCCAGCAGCTCTTCAGGTTCTGGAAACACCATATATTTT.